A selection of T cell receptor beta chains follows, all from one sample in a study of shared clonotypes between healthy human individuals. Data came from immunoSEQ multiplex PCR; TCRdb stores just in-frame clones and leaves some out. Of about 600,000 clones detected, around 97% appear once; the ten largest clones hold about 0.06%. Sequenced input: naive CD4+ T cells sorted from blood. The receptor set was obtained from a woman in her twenties or thirties in good health. Both conserved end residues are trimmed from each CDR3. Each record gives: CDR3 protein, V gene.

ASSFQDLPNTEAF	TRBV7-9
SVEERTSGRYEQY	TRBV29-1
ASRDGLAVNEQF	TRBV19
ASKRLAGTNYNEQF	TRBV19
ASTDDKNTEAF	TRBV6-5
ASSLGVAGNTGELF	TRBV13
ASSPLNFVGYT	TRBV6-5
ATRPITGAPYEQY	TRBV7-6
ASSRSQGARNQPQH	TRBV4-2
ASSPLTASTGELF	TRBV7-8
ASSEEQRNTEAF	TRBV19
ASSLVPPGRQF	TRBV7-2
ASSSEGEKLF	TRBV28
ASSLVGYGYT	TRBV28
SAEGMAGGTEAF	TRBV29-1
ASGLFTDTQY	TRBV2
ASSPTGQDNEQF	TRBV28
ASSSRLADTQY	TRBV5-1
ASSSPGGEAKNIQY	TRBV6-5
ASSHGLAGTGTQY	TRBV5-4
ASSPQGSNQPQH	TRBV7-8
ASSHDAFVGSYNSPLH	TRBV7-2